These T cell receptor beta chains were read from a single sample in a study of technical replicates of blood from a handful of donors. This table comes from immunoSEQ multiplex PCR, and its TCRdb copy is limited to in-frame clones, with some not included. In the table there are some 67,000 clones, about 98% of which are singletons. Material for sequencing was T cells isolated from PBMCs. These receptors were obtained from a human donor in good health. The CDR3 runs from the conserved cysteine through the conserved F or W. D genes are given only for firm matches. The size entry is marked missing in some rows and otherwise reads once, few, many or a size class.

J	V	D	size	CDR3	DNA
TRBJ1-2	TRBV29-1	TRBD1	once	CSVGGRGRYGYTF	TGCAGCGTTGGTGGAAGGGGGCGATATGGCTACACCTTC
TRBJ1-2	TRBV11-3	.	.	CASSLAAGGGYTF	TGTGCCAGCAGCTTAGCGGCCGGGGGGGGCTACACCTTC
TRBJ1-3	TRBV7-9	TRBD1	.	CASSKTGAYSGNTIYF	TGTGCCAGCAGCAAGACAGGGGCCTACTCTGGAAACACCATATATTTT
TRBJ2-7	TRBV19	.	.	CASSIQGTSYEQYF	TGTGCCAGTAGTATTCAGGGGACGTCCTACGAGCAGTACTTC
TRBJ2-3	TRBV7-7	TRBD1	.	CASSLGTGSTDTQYF	TGTGCCAGCAGCTTGGGGACAGGCAGCACAGATACGCAGTATTTT
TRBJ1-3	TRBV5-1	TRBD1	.	CASSLRFDRGLGNTIYF	TGCGCCAGCAGCTTACGGTTTGACAGGGGGCTGGGAAACACCATATATTTT
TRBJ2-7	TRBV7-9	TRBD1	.	CASSLRTGYMYEQYF	TGTGCCAGCAGCCTAAGGACAGGGTACATGTACGAGCAGTACTTC
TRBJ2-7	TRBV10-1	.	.	CASSLGPSYEQYF	TGCGCCAGCAGCCTGGGGCCTTCCTACGAGCAGTACTTC
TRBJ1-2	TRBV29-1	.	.	CSVEDQNYGYTF	TGCAGCGTTGAAGACCAAAACTATGGCTACACCTTC
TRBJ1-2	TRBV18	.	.	CASSPPDRYYGYTF	TGTGCCAGCTCACCGCCTGACAGGTACTATGGCTACACCTTC